This T cell receptor beta chain was captured in a study of blood T cell repertoires in COVID-19. Study in general: Some COVID-19 samples were acute and others convalescent; all came from the United States, Italy and Spain. PBMCs, B-cell-depleted T cells, or T cells were the source of the cDNA or gDNA that made up the material.

This table comes from immunoSEQ multiplex PCR, and its TCRdb copy is limited to in-frame clones, with some not included. Altogether around 400,000 clones are present, around 87% being singletons, with the ten largest covering roughly 2%. While infection was still active, Seattle patients were enrolled and then followed longitudinally. V lost 0 bases and J 3 bases, leaving 10 bases between the germline ends. In germline, CDR1 is SGDLS, CDR2 YYNGEE. The CDR3 runs to 15 residues. V is TRBV9 and J is TRBJ2-1, with unresolved D. The sample taken for sequencing was peripheral blood. This receptor was obtained from a woman aged 60-75 years with COVID-19, enrolled during active disease. The CDR3 loop reads CASSVESPVYNEQFF. The CDR3 nucleotides are TGTGCCAGCAGCGTAGAGTCACCGGTCTACAATGAGCAGTTCTTC.